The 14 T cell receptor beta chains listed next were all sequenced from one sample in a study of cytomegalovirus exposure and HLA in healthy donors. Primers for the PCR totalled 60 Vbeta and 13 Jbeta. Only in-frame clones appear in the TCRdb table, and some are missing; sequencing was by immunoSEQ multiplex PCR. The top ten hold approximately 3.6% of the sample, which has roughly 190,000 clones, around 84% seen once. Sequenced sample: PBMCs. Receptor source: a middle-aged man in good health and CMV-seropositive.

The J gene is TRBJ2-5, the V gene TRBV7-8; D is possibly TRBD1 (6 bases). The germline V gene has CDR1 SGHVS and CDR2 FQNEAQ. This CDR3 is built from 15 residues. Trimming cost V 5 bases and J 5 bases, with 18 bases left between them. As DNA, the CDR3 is TGTGCCAGCAGCCCCGGTCCGGGGCAGGGGGAGACCCAGTACTTC. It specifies CASSPGPGQGETQYF.

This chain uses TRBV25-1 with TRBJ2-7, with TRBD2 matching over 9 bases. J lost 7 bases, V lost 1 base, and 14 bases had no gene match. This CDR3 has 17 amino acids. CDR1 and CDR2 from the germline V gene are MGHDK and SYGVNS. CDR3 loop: CASSESGSGSPPREQYF. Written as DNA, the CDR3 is TGTGCCAGCAGTGAATCGGGTAGCGGGAGCCCCCCTCGGGAGCAGTACTTC.

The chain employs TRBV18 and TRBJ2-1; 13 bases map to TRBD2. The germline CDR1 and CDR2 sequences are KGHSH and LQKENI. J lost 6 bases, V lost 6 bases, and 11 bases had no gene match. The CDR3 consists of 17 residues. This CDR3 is CASSPVLTSGGPNEQFF. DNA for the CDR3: TGTGCCAGCTCCCCCGTCTTGACTAGCGGGGGGCCCAATGAGCAGTTCTTC.

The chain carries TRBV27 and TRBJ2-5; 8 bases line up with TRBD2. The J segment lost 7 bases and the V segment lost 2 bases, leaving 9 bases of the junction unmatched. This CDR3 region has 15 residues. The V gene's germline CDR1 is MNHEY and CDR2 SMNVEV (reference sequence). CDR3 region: CASSLRLAGSRTQYF. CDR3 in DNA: TGTGCCAGCAGTTTAAGGCTAGCGGGCTCGAGGACCCAGTACTTC.

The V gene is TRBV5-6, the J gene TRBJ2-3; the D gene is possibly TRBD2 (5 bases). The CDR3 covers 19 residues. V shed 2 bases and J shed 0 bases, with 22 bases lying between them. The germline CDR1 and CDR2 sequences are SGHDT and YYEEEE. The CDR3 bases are TGTGCCAGCAGCTTCTACCACCCGCGGGTTCGATTCAGCACAGATACGCAGTATTTT. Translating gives CASSFYHPRVRFSTDTQYF.

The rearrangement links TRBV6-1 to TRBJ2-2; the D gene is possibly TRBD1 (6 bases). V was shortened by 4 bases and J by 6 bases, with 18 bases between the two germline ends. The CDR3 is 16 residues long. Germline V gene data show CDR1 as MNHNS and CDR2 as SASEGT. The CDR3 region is CASSGGMGRGAGELFF. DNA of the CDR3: TGTGCCAGCAGTGGGGGGATGGGCAGGGGCGCCGGGGAGCTGTTTTTT.

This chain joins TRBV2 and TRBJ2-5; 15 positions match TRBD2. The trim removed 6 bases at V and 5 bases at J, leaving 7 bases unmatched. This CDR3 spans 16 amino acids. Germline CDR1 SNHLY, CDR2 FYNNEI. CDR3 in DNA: TGTGCCAGCAGCCCGGGACTAGCGGGAGGAATGGAGACCCAGTACTTC. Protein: CASSPGLAGGMETQYF.

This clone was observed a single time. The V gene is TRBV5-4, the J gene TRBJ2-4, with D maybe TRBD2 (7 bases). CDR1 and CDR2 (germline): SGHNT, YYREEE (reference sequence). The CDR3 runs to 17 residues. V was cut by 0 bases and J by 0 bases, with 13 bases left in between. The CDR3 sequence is CASSLAAGAEAKNIQYF. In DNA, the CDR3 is TGTGCCAGCAGCTTGGCCGCGGGGGCCGAAGCCAAAAACATTCAGTACTTC.

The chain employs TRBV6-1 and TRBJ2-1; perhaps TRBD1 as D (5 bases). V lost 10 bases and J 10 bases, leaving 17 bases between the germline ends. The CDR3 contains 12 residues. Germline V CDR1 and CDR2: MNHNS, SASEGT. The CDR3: CAILQLNREQFF. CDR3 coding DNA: TGTGCCATCCTACAGCTAAACAGGGAGCAGTTCTTC.

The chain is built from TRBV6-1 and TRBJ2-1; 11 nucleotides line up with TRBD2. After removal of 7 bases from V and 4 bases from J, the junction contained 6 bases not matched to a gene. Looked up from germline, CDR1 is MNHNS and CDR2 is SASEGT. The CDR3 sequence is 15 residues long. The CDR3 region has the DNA TGTGCCAGCATTCCACTAGCGGGAGTATACAATGAGCAGTTCTTC. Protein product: CASIPLAGVYNEQFF.

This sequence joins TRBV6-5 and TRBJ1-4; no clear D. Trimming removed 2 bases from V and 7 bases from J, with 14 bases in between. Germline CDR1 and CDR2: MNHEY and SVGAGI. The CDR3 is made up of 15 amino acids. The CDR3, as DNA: TGTGCCAGCAGTTACGGAGGAGACACGAGTGAAAAACTGTTTTTT. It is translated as CASSYGGDTSEKLFF.

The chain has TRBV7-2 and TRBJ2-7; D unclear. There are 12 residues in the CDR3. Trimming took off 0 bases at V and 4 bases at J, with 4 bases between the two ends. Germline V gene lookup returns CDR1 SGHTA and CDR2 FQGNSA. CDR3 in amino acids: CASSLAIYEQYF. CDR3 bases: TGTGCCAGCAGCTTAGCTATTTACGAGCAGTACTTC. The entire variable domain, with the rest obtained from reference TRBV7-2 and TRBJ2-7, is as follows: GAGVSQSPSNKVTEKGKDVELRCDPISGHTALYWYRQSLGQGLEFLIYFQGNSAPDKSGLPSDRFSAERTGGSVSTLTIQRTQQEDSAVYLCASSLAIYEQYFGPGTRLTVT.

The chain's CDR3 is CAISGRTGGETQYF. CDR3 DNA: TGTGCCATCAGTGGGCGGACAGGAGGGGAGACCCAGTACTTC. This rearrangement joins TRBV10-3 to TRBJ2-5; TRBD1 is a possible D gene (7 bases). CDR3 length: 14 amino acids. V was cut by 4 bases and J by 5 bases, with 14 bases left in between. The germline CDR1 and CDR2 sequences are ENHRY and SYGVKD.

The CDR3 spells CASSLTTGDSWPQHF. CDR3 nucleotides: TGTGCCAGCAGCCTTACAACGGGGGATTCGTGGCCCCAGCATTTT. The chain employs TRBV11-2 and TRBJ1-5; possibly TRBD1 for D (5 bases). The CDR3 is 15 amino acids. The V gene's germline CDR1 is SGHAT and CDR2 FQNNGV. Trimming removed 5 bases from V and 9 bases from J, with 20 bases in between.